This T cell receptor (beta chain) was observed in a study of cytomegalovirus exposure and HLA in healthy donors. There are 15 residues in the CDR3. Germline values: CDR1 SGHTA, CDR2 FQGNSA. V lost 4 bases and J lost 1, with 10 bases in between. Use of 60 Vbeta and 13 Jbeta primers characterized the PCR. The repertoire was sequenced with immunoSEQ multiplex PCR; TCRdb's copy has only in-frame clones and lacks some. The sample holds more than 150,000 clones; roughly 75% are singletons and the top ten take around 8.3%. Concerning this clone itself: What it recognizes is unknown.

Points from the study as a whole: Researchers counted around 180 TCR beta chains as cytomegalovirus-associated.

The rearrangement joins TRBV7-2 to TRBJ2-2; D gene ambiguous. The clonotype originates from a woman aged 40 to 49 in good health and CMV-seropositive. The specimen was PBMCs. DNA for the CDR3: TGTGCCAGCAGCTCCCCTATCCAGAACACCGGGGAGCTGTTTTTT. Translating gives CASSSPIQNTGELFF.